The 18 T cell receptor beta chains in this list originate from one sample, sequenced in a study of tumor-infiltrating lymphocytes in primary liver carcinoma. Constant-region priming of 500 ng total RNA yielded TCR beta cDNA. A slightly modified ARM-PCR protocol with three nested multiplex PCR rounds produced these TCR beta libraries. Rounds one and two of PCR, each of 10 cycles, were primed with TRBV1-TRBV30 forward primers and a C-beta reverse primer. One entry per CDR3 protein, called by TCRdb with MiXCR from the multiplex PCR reads. The table includes 300,000 to 350,000 distinct CDR3 sequences, roughly two thirds detected once. Researchers drew blood RNA from unsorted whole blood and extracted germline DNA as well. Sequenced material: peripheral blood. The source is a man between 40 and 49 years old with primary liver carcinoma and hepatitis B virus infection.

The chain employs TRBV11-2 and TRBJ2-7, with TRBD1 matching 11 bases. Losses at the gene ends were 9 bases for V and 4 bases for J; bases not matched to a gene: 11. Germline CDR1 reads SGHAT; CDR2 reads FQNNGV. The CDR3 is 15 amino acids. The CDR3 spells CARSPPGTGGYEQYF. The CDR3 DNA follows: TGTGCCAGGAGCCCTCCCGGGACAGGGGGGTACGAGCAGTACTTC.

As to this clonotype: An end of the junction does not agree with germline; a read error may underlie this. This rearrangement joins TRBV11-2 to TRBJ2-7; TRBD1 might be the D (5 bases). The CDR3 runs 14 residues. The germline gives CDR1 SGHAT, CDR2 FQNNGV. The CDR3 region is CASRQTDGHYEQYF. The CDR3 coding sequence is TGTGCCAGCAGACAGACAGACGGCCACTACGAACAGTACTTC.

In the case of this clonotype: A single base separates this from a much larger clone, so it may be a read error. The genes are TRBV4-1 and TRBJ2-2; 10 bases agree with TRBD1. The CDR3 covers 16 residues. The junction had 9 bases not matched to a gene; V was cut back by 4 bases and J by 7 bases. Germline V gives CDR1 MGHRA, CDR2 YSYEKL. CDR3 DNA sequence: TGCGCCAGCAGCCCCCGACAGGGGGCGCAATGCGGGGAGCTGTTTTTT. This sequence encodes CASSPRQGAQCGELFF.

A note on this clonotype: A much larger clonotype is one base distant, so this may be a read error. The chain employs TRBV4-2 and TRBJ2-1, with D unresolved. This CDR3 region has 15 residues. V shed 1 base and J shed 8 bases, with 15 bases lying between them. Germline CDR1 LGHNA, CDR2 YNFKEQ. In DNA, the CDR3 is TGTGCCAGCAGCCAAGCGTCTATCGGGCTACATGAGCAGTTCTTC. Translation: CASSQASIGLHEQFF.

This clonotype was observed a single time. One end of the junction fails to match germline, which may point to a read error. This chain links TRBV6-6 with TRBJ2-1; the match to TRBD2 covers 8 bases. The CDR3 totals 14 residues. Germline assignment: CDR1 MNHNY and CDR2 SVGAGI (reference sequence). The CDR3 DNA sequence: TGTGCCAGAACAAGCGGGAGAGACTACAATGAGCAGTCCTTC. Residues: CARTSGRDYNEQSF.

On this clonotype: A much larger clone lies one base from this, so it may be a read error. The genes are TRBV4-3 and TRBJ2-1; 10 bases fit TRBD2. CDR3 length: 17 amino acids. The germline CDR1 and CDR2 sequences are LGHNA and YSLEER. The trim removed 0 bases at V and 7 bases at J, leaving 9 bases unmatched. The CDR3 loop is CASSQEEVAGGRNEQFF. For the CDR3, the DNA is TGCGCCAGCAGCCAAGAAGAGGTAGCGGGAGGAAGGAATGAGCAGTTCTTC.

A word on this clonotype: A much bigger clone sits one base away, suggesting this may be a read error. Since no conserved phenylalanine or tryptophan closes the CDR3, a read error is the likely cause. The chain employs TRBV5-5 and TRBJ2-1; D may be TRBD1 (5 bases). Germline CDR1 reads SGHKS; CDR2 reads YYEKEE (reference sequence). The CDR3 length is 13 residues. The V gene lost 0 bases and the J gene lost 7 bases, with 8 bases spanning the gap. As DNA, the CDR3 is TGTGCCAGCAGCTTGGCCAGGGTAAATGAGCAGTTCTCC. Its translation: CASSLARVNEQFS.

This clonotype was recorded a few times. This chain joins TRBV30 and TRBJ1-1; 8 bases are a match to TRBD1. The V gene's germline CDR1 is GTSNPN and CDR2 SVGIG (reference sequence). This CDR3 region has 14 residues. Trimming cost V 5 bases and J 1 base; bases outside gene matches: 6. This chain's CDR3 is CAWSVGQGNTEAFF. Written as DNA, the CDR3 is TGTGCCTGGTCGGTCGGACAGGGGAACACTGAAGCTTTCTTT. Together with reference TRBV30 and TRBJ1-1, the CDR3 gives the full variable domain: SQTIHQWPATLVQPVGSPLSLECTVEGTSNPNLYWYRQAAGRGLQLLFYSVGIGQISSEVPQNLSASRPQDRQFILSSKKLLLSDSGFYLCAWSVGQGNTEAFFGQGTRLTVV.

A word on this clonotype: The junction departs from germline at one end; a sequencing error may be responsible. The rearrangement joins TRBV11-2 to TRBJ2-1; 7 bases agree with TRBD1. The germline V gene encodes CDR1 SGHAT and CDR2 FQNNGV. The CDR3 is made up of 16 amino acids. CDR3 in DNA: TGTGCCAGCGGCTTAAAGGCAGGGGGATTCTGGAATGTGCAGTTCTTC. Translated, it gives CASGLKAGGFWNVQFF.

The J gene is TRBJ1-1, the V gene TRBV11-1, with D uncertain. Germline V CDR1 and CDR2: SGHAT, FQDESV (reference sequence). Trimming removed 2 bases at V and 8 bases at J, with 12 bases between. This CDR3 is built from 13 residues. The chain's CDR3 is CASSLNSRSEAFF. The CDR3 DNA reads as TGTGCCAGCAGCTTAAACAGTCGTTCCGAAGCTTTCTTT.

About this clonotype itself: With a much larger clone just one base away, this may be a read error. This sequence joins TRBV10-3 and TRBJ2-5; D is uncertain. Trimming pared 10 bases from V and 1 base from J, leaving 16 bases between. Germline CDR1 and CDR2: ENHRY and SYGVKD. This CDR3 spans 14 amino acids. CDR3 nucleotide sequence: TGTGCCACCTCCCGCAACCTGGCCCAAGAGACCCAGTACTTC. It encodes CATSRNLAQETQYF.

The chain has TRBV6-1 and TRBJ2-7; D is unresolved. The CDR3 runs to 14 residues. The germline gives CDR1 MNHNS, CDR2 SASEGT. V was pared by 8 bases and J by 3 bases, with 17 bases between. CDR3 DNA sequence: TGTGCCAGCGAATTCAGGACCGCCTTCTACGAGCAGTACTTC. This encodes CASEFRTAFYEQYF.

This chain links TRBV5-1 with TRBJ1-5, with 7 bases matching TRBD1. Trimming took 5 bases from V and 7 from J; bases not matched to a gene: 6. The CDR3 runs to 13 residues. CDR1 SGHRS and CDR2 YFSETQ come from the germline V gene. CDR3 region: CASREGGSQPQHF. The CDR3 DNA follows: TGCGCCAGCAGAGAAGGGGGCAGCCAGCCCCAGCATTTT.

Turning to this clonotype: An end of the junction differs from the germline gene, which may be a read error. This sequence joins TRBV6-5 and TRBJ2-2, with TRBD1 matching over 7 bases. There are 13 residues in the CDR3. Germline assignment: CDR1 MNHEY and CDR2 SVGAGI. CDR3 DNA sequence: TGTGCCAACACCCCCAGGAGAACAGGGGAGATGTTTTTT. It specifies CANTPRRTGEMFF.

This clonotype was observed a handful of times. The V gene is TRBV30, the J gene TRBJ2-5; 7 bases are a match to TRBD2. The CDR3 loop spans 14 amino acids. Germline CDR1 is GTSNPN and CDR2 is SVGIG (reference sequence). With V trimmed by 0 bases and J by 4 bases, 5 bases remained unmatched. The CDR3, as DNA: TGTGCCTGGAGTGTTCGCGGGAGAGGAGAGACCCAGTACTTC. Its protein is CAWSVRGRGETQYF.

This clonotype has a handful of counts. This sequence may be a read error, since a much larger clone differs from it by one base. This chain connects TRBV12-3 or TRBV12-4 to TRBJ1-1; no clear D gene. V was pared by 6 bases and J by 4 bases, with 15 bases between. CDR3 size: 14 residues. In nucleotides, the CDR3 is TGTGCCAGCAGCTCACATGGGCTGGCCACTGAAGCTTTCTTT. It yields the protein CASSSHGLATEAFF.

The chain recombines TRBV11-1 with TRBJ1-1, with D possibly matching TRBD1 (5 bases). V lost 5 bases and J lost 10, with 23 bases in between. Germline V gives CDR1 SGHAT, CDR2 FQDESV (reference sequence). The CDR3 length is 15 residues. CDR3 sequence reads: CASSKFQGPNTIAFF. In DNA, the CDR3 is TGTGCCAGCAGCAAATTTCAGGGTCCGAACACTATAGCTTTCTTT.

This clonotype was recorded only once. A read error may produce the germline difference seen at one junction end. CDR3 in amino acids: CAGSQFGRNTGELFF. The CDR3 region has the DNA TGTGCCGGCAGCCAATTCGGGAGGAACACCGGGGAGCTGTTTTTT. The chain combines TRBV4-2 with TRBJ2-2, with D perhaps TRBD2 (6 bases). From germline, CDR1 is LGHNA and CDR2 YNFKEQ. There are 15 residues in the CDR3.